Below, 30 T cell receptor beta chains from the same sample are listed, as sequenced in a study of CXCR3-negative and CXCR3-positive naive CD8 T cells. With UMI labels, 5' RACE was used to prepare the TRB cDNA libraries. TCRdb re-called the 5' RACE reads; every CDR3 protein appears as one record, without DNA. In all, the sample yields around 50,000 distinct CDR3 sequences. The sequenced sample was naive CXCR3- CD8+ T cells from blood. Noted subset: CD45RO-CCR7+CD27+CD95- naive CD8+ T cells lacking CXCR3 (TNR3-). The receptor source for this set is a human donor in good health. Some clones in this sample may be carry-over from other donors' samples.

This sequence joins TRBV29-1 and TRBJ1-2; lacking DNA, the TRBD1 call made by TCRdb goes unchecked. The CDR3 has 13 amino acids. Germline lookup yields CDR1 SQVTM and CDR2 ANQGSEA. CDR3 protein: CSVPLGGASGCTF.

CDR3 in amino acids: CASSLLASGRKMNTGELFF. J is TRBJ2-2 and V is TRBV28; TCRdb's D gene call, TRBD2, goes unchecked for lack of DNA. The CDR3 loop spans 19 amino acids. Germline CDR1 MDHEN, CDR2 SYDVKM.

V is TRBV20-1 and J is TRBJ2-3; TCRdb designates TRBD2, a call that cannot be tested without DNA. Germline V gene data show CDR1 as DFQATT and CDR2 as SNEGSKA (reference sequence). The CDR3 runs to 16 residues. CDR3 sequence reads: CSAIPLAGGPTDTQYF.

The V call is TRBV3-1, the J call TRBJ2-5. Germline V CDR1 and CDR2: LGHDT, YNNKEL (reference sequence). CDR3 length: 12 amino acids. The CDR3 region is CASSRKQETQYF.

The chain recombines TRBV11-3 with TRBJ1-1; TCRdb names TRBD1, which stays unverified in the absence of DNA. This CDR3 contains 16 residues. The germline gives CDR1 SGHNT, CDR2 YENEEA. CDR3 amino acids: CASSLGAGGSITEAFF. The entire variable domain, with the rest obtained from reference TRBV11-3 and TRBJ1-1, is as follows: EAGVVQSPRYKIIEKKQPVAFWCNPISGHNTLYWYLQNLGQGPELLIRYENEEAVDDSQLPKDRFSAERLKGVDSTLKIQPAELGDSAVYLCASSLGAGGSITEAFFGQGTRLTVV.

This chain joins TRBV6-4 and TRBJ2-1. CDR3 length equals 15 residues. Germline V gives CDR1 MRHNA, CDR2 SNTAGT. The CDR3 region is CASSDGQVSYNEQFF.

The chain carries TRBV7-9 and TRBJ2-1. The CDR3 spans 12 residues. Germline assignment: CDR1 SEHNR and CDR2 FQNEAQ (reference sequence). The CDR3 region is CASSSQANEQFF.

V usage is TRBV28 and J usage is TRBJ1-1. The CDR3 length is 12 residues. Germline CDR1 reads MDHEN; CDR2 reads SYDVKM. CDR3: CASSPINTEAFF. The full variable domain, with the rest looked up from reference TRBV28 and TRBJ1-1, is DVKVTQSSRYLVKRTGEKVFLECVQDMDHENMFWYRQDPGLGLRLIYFSYDVKMKEKGDIPEGYSVSREKKERFSLILESASTNQTSMYLCASSPINTEAFFGQGTRLTVV.

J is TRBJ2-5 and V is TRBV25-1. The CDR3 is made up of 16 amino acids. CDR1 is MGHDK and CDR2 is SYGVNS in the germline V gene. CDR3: CASSEYSRGYQETQYF.

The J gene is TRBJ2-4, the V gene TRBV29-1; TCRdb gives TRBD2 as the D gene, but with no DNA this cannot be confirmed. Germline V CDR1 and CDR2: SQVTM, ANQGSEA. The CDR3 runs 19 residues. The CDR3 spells CSVEDQMGGHNLAKNIQYF. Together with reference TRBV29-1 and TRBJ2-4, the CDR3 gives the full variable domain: SAVISQKPSRDICQRGTSLTIQCQVDSQVTMMFWYRQQPGQSLTLIATANQGSEATYESGFVIDKFPISRPNLTFSTLTVSNMSPEDSSIYLCSVEDQMGGHNLAKNIQYFGAGTRLSVL.

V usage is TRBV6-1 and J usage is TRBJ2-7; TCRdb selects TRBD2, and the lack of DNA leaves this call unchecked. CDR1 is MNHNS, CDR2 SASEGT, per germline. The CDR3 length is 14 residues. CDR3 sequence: CASSNGGISYEQYF.

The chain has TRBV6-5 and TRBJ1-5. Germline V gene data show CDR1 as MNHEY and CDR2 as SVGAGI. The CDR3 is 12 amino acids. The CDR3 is CASSTGNQPQHF.

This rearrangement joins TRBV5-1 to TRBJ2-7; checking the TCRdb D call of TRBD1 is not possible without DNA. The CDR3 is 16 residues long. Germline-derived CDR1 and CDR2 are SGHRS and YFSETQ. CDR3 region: CASSLDWTGVSEEQYF. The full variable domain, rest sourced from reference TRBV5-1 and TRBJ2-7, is KAGVTQTPRYLIKTRGQQVTLSCSPISGHRSVSWYQQTPGQGLQFLFEYFSETQRNKGNFPGRFSGRQFSNSRSEMNVSTLELGDSALYLCASSLDWTGVSEEQYFGPGTRLTVT.

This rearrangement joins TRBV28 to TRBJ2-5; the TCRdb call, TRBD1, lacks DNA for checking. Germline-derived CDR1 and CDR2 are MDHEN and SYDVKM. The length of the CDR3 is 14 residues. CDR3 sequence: CASSPSDRQETQYF.

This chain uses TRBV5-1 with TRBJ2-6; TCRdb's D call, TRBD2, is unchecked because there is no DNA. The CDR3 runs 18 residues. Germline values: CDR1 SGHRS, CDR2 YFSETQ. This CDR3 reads CASSKLAGVTSGANVLTF. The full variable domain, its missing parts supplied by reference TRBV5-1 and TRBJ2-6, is KAGVTQTPRYLIKTRGQQVTLSCSPISGHRSVSWYQQTPGQGLQFLFEYFSETQRNKGNFPGRFSGRQFSNSRSEMNVSTLELGDSALYLCASSKLAGVTSGANVLTFGAGSRLTVL.

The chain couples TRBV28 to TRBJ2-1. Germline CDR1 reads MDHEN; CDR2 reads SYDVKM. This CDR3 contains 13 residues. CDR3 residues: CASSHGAVNEQFF.

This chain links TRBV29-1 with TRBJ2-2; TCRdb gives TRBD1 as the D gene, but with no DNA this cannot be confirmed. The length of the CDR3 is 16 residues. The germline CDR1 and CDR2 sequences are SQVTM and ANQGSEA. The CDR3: CSAFGLGQGLAGELFF.

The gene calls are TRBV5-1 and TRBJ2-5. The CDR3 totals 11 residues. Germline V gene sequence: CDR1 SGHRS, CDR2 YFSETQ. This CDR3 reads CASGYQETQYF.

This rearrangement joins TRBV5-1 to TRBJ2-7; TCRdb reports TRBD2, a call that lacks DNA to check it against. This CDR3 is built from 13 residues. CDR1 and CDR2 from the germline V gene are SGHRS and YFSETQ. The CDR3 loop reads CASSLGLDYEQYF.

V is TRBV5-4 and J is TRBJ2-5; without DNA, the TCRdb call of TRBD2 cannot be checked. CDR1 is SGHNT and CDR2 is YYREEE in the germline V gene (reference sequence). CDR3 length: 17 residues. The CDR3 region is CASSFDPTSGSSETQYF.

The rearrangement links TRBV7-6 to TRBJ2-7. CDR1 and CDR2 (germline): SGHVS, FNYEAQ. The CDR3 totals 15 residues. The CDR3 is CASSFRASGSYEQYF.

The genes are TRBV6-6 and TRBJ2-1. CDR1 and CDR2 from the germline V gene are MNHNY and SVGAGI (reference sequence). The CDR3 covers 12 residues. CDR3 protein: CATSDLINEQFF.

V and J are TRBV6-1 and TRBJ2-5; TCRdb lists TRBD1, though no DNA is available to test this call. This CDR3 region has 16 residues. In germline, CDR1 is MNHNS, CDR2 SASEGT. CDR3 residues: CASSKRGQGAWETQYF.

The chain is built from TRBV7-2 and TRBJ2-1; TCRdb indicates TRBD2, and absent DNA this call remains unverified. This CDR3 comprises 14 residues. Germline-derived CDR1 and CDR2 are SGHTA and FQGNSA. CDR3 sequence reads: CASSLVQEVGEQFF. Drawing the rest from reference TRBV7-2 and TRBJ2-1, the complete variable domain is GAGVSQSPSNKVTEKGKDVELRCDPISGHTALYWYRQSLGQGLEFLIYFQGNSAPDKSGLPSDRFSAERTGGSVSTLTIQRTQQEDSAVYLCASSLVQEVGEQFFGPGTRLTVL.

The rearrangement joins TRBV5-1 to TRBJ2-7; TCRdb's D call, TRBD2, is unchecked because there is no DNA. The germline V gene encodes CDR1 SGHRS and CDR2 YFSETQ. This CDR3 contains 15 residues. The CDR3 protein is CASSSRPVGSYEQYF.

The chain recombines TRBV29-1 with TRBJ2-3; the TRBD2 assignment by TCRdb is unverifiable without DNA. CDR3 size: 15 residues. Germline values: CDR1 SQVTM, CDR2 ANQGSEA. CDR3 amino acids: CSVEREADSTDTQYF.

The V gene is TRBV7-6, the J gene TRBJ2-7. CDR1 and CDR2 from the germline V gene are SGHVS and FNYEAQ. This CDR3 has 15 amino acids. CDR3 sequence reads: CASSPMTGRAYEQYF. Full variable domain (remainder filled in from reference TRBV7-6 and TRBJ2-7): GAGVSQSPRYKVTKRGQDVALRCDPISGHVSLYWYRQALGQGPEFLTYFNYEAQQDKSGLPNDRFSAERPEGSISTLTIQRTEQRDSAMYRCASSPMTGRAYEQYFGPGTRLTVT.

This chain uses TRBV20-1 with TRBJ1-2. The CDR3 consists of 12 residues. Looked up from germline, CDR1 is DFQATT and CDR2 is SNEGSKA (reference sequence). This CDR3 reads CSAWEINYGYTF.

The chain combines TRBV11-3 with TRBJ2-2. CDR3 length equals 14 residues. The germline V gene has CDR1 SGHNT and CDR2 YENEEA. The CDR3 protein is CASSLDPAAGELFF.

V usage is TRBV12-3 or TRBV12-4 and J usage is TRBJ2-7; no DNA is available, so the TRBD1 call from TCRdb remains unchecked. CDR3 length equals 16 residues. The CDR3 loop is CASSPGQGAGSYEQYF.